The rows below give T cell receptor beta chains drawn from one sample of a study of T cells in Graves' hyperthyroidism and ophthalmopathy. One entry per CDR3 protein results from TCRdb running MiXCR on the multiplex PCR reads. This table has about 330,000 distinct CDR3 sequences, roughly 15% appearing once. The sequenced material came from blood. The receptors shown here come from a woman in her forties with Graves' ophthalmopathy. Both conserved end residues are part of each CDR3. D genes are given only for firm matches. Only part of the rows carry a size: once, few, many, or a class if the clone is expanded.

J | size | D | V | DNA | CDR3
TRBJ1-1 | NA | TRBD1 | TRBV19 | TGTGCCAGTATAGGACAGGGGGGAGGAAGCACTGAAGCTTTCTTT | CASIGQGGGSTEAFF
TRBJ1-2 | few | TRBD1 | TRBV3-1 | TGTGCCAGCAGCCGCGGGACAGAGAGCACCTATGGCTACACCTTC | CASSRGTESTYGYTF
TRBJ1-5 | few | TRBD1 | TRBV19 | TGTGCCAGTACAAAGGACAGGGGATCGGACCAGCCCCAGCATTTT | CASTKDRGSDQPQHF
TRBJ1-1 | many | NA | TRBV3-1 | TGTGCCAGCAGCCGGGGTTGGGGGGCTAATACTGAAGCTTTCTTT | CASSRGWGANTEAFF
TRBJ1-1 | NA | NA | TRBV11-1 | TGTGCCAGCAGCTCACAGGGTACGAACACTGAAGCTTTCTTT | CASSSQGTNTEAFF
TRBJ1-3 | many | TRBD1 | TRBV2 | TGTGCCAGCAGGGAGTCCAGGGGGCAGAGGGGAAACACCATATATTTT | CASRESRGQRGNTIYF
TRBJ2-7 | few | NA | TRBV9 | TGTGCCAGCAGCGCACGAGAGAGGGGACACTACGAGCAGTACTTC | CASSARERGHYEQYF
TRBJ1-2 | few | TRBD1 | TRBV19 | TGTGCCAGTAGTACAGACAGGGGAGGATATCGGGGCTACACCTTC | CASSTDRGGYRGYTF
TRBJ2-7 | few | NA | TRBV10-3 | TGTGCCATCAGTGAAAAATTCTACGAGCAGTACTTC | CAISEKFYEQYF
TRBJ2-7 | few | NA | TRBV10-3 | TGTGCCATCAGTGAGTTGGGCAGACCCTACGAGCAGTACTTC | CAISELGRPYEQYF